This passage covers 24 T cell receptor beta chains from one sample sequenced in a study of T-cell memory formation after mild COVID-19. Each CDR3 protein is one row after TCRdb ran MiXCR on the 5' RACE reads. The sample consists of about 430,000 distinct CDR3 sequences, 20% to 30% of them appearing once. The source material was PBMCs or a T cell subset sorted from them (not recorded which). These receptors originate from an adult woman who had mild COVID-19 (a few samples of this study predate the infection). Cell type and time point are not known.

Written as DNA, the CDR3 is TGTGCCAGCAGCCCACTCGACGGGGAGGAGCAGTTCTTC. It specifies CASSPLDGEEQFF. J is TRBJ2-1 and V is TRBV11-2, with D perhaps TRBD2 (5 bases). This CDR3 contains 13 residues. The ends were cut back, 5 bases at V and 10 bases at J, with 15 bases in the middle. Germline-derived CDR1 and CDR2 are SGHAT and FQNNGV.

The rearrangement joins TRBV12-3 or TRBV12-4 to TRBJ1-6; 11 bases fit TRBD1. The ends lost 5 bases at V and 2 bases at J; junction bases unmatched: 2. This CDR3 has 16 residues. This CDR3 reads CASSGQGATYNSPLHF. The CDR3 DNA sequence: TGTGCCAGCAGTGGACAGGGGGCGACCTATAATTCACCCCTCCACTTT.

V is TRBV12-3 or TRBV12-4 and J is TRBJ2-5, with 7 bases that match TRBD2. The CDR3 runs 14 residues. Unmatched junction bases numbered 4, after V lost 1 base and J lost 5 bases. The CDR3 nucleotides read TGTGCCAGCAGTTTAGGGGCAGCGGGGGAGACCCAGTACTTC. Translating gives CASSLGAAGETQYF.

This sequence joins TRBV3-1 and TRBJ1-6; no reliable D call. The CDR3 covers 13 residues. Germline-derived CDR1 and CDR2 are LGHDT and YNNKEL (reference sequence). V lost 4 bases and J 5 bases, leaving 6 bases between the germline ends. This chain's CDR3 is CASSPRDNSPLHF. The CDR3 nucleotides are TGTGCCAGCAGCCCTCGGGATAATTCACCCCTCCACTTT.

This clonotype has a count of ten or more. The V and J genes are TRBV10-3 and TRBJ2-1; 8 nucleotides align to TRBD2. In germline, CDR1 is ENHRY, CDR2 SYGVKD. The ends lost 2 bases at V and 3 bases at J; junction bases unmatched: 3. This CDR3 has 15 amino acids. The CDR3 DNA reads as TGTGCCATCAGTGAGCCAGCGGGAGTCTACAATGAGCAGTTCTTC. It encodes CAISEPAGVYNEQFF.

V is TRBV25-1 and J is TRBJ2-2, with D perhaps assigned TRBD1 or TRBD2 (5 bases each). Trimming took 6 bases from V and 5 from J, leaving 19 bases between them. Germline values: CDR1 MGHDK, CDR2 SYGVNS. This CDR3 is built from 16 residues. The CDR3 reads CASSALRDRRTGELFF. The CDR3 DNA reads TGTGCCAGCAGCGCCCTTAGGGACCGCAGGACCGGGGAGCTGTTTTTT.

For the CDR3, the DNA is TGTGCCAGCAGTTTAGGCGGGGGTTCCGCCAACAATGAGCAGTTCTTC. Protein sequence: CASSLGGGSANNEQFF. V usage is TRBV12-3 or TRBV12-4 and J usage is TRBJ2-1; 7 bases map to TRBD2. The CDR3 runs 16 residues. With 1 base clipped from V and 5 bases from J, the junction kept 8 bases outside the gene matches.

This clonotype was detected ten times or more. The chain combines TRBV9 with TRBJ2-3; 7 bases are shared with TRBD2. The CDR3 runs to 16 residues. CDR1 and CDR2 (germline): SGDLS, YYNGEE. J gave up 2 bases and V 1 base, and 7 bases lay outside the gene matches. CDR3 nucleotides: TGTGCCAGCAGCGTAAGCGTCAGCGGGAACACAGATACGCAGTATTTT. Translating it yields CASSVSVSGNTDTQYF.

This clonotype has just a few counts. The rearrangement joins TRBV5-6 to TRBJ2-3; 13 bases match TRBD2. The CDR3 consists of 16 residues. Germline V lookup: CDR1 SGHDT, CDR2 YYEEEE. Trimming at V came to 5 bases and at J to 3 bases, leaving 6 bases not matched to a gene. CDR3 protein: CASRPPTSGGTDTQYF. In DNA form, the CDR3 reads TGTGCCAGCAGGCCTCCGACTAGCGGGGGGACAGATACGCAGTATTTT. Full variable domain (remainder filled in from reference TRBV5-6 and TRBJ2-3): DAGVTQSPTHLIKTRGQQVTLRCSPKSGHDTVSWYQQALGQGPQFIFQYYEEEERQRGNFPDRFSGHQFPNYSSELNVNALLLGDSALYLCASRPPTSGGTDTQYFGPGTRLTVL.

This clonotype was seen a handful of times. In DNA form, the CDR3 reads TGCAGTGCCCAAAAGACTAGCGGGGCCCAAGAGACCCAGTACTTC. Protein: CSAQKTSGAQETQYF. The J gene is TRBJ2-5, the V gene TRBV20-1, with 11 bases aligning to TRBD2. Germline V gene sequence: CDR1 DFQATT, CDR2 SNEGSKA (reference sequence). The CDR3 sequence is 15 residues long. The ends lost 6 bases at V and 1 base at J; junction bases unmatched: 7.

The chain uses TRBV7-2 and TRBJ2-3; TRBD2 aligns across 9 bases. With V trimmed by 2 bases and J by 2 bases, 5 bases remained unmatched. The V gene's germline CDR1 is SGHTA and CDR2 FQGNSA. This CDR3 contains 16 residues. The CDR3 region has the DNA TGTGCCAGCAGCTTATCGCCTAGCGGGGACACAGATACGCAGTATTTT. Translating gives CASSLSPSGDTDTQYF.

V and J are TRBV29-1 and TRBJ2-7; unclear D gene. The CDR3 spans 12 residues. V lost 3 bases to trimming and J lost 1 base, with 7 bases between them. Looked up from germline, CDR1 is SQVTM and CDR2 is ANQGSEA. This chain's CDR3 is CSVELGSYEQYF. CDR3 nucleotides: TGCAGCGTTGAGCTCGGTTCCTACGAGCAGTACTTC.

This clonotype was counted ten times or more. This rearrangement joins TRBV5-1 to TRBJ2-7, with D perhaps matching TRBD1 (5 bases). V gave up 0 bases and J gave up 2 bases, with 12 bases separating them. Per the germline V gene, CDR1 is SGHRS and CDR2 is YFSETQ. The CDR3 spans 15 residues. CDR3 coding DNA: TGCGCCAGCAGCTTGGGGCACAGGAATACCTACGAGCAGTACTTC. Translation: CASSLGHRNTYEQYF. The variable domain in full, completed from reference TRBV5-1 and TRBJ2-7, reads KAGVTQTPRYLIKTRGQQVTLSCSPISGHRSVSWYQQTPGQGLQFLFEYFSETQRNKGNFPGRFSGRQFSNSRSEMNVSTLELGDSALYLCASSLGHRNTYEQYFGPGTRLTVT.

There are many counts of this clonotype. The CDR3 here is CASSFLGSTGELFF. Written as DNA, the CDR3 is TGTGCCAGCAGCTTTTTGGGGAGTACCGGGGAGCTGTTTTTT. The chain recombines TRBV4-2 with TRBJ2-2; D may be TRBD2 (5 bases). The germline V gene encodes CDR1 LGHNA and CDR2 YNFKEQ. The V gene lost 5 bases and the J gene lost 5 bases, with 12 bases spanning the gap. CDR3 size: 14 residues.

This clonotype has a count of ten or more. The V and J genes are TRBV9 and TRBJ2-5; 10 bases line up with TRBD1. Losses at the gene ends were 5 bases for V and 5 bases for J; bases not matched to a gene: 6. This CDR3 spans 14 amino acids. Germline loops: CDR1 SGDLS, CDR2 YYNGEE. The CDR3 loop reads CASSGTGAGETQYF. CDR3 DNA: TGTGCCAGCAGTGGGACAGGGGCTGGGGAGACCCAGTACTTC.

V gene TRBV12-3 or TRBV12-4 combines with J gene TRBJ1-2; the D gene is possibly TRBD1 (6 bases). Trimming took off 4 bases at V and 6 bases at J, with 12 bases between the two ends. The CDR3 runs to 13 residues. The CDR3 DNA reads as TGTGCCAGCAGTTGGCTACAGGGCCATGGCTACACCTTC. Translation gives CASSWLQGHGYTF.

This clonotype was counted a few times. The chain couples TRBV6-5 to TRBJ2-1; weak D call: TRBD2 (6 bases). V lost 2 bases and J lost 5, with 10 bases in between. The CDR3 has 14 amino acids. Germline V gene sequence: CDR1 MNHEY, CDR2 SVGAGI. The CDR3 DNA reads TGTGCCAGCAGTTACGGGGGACTTAACAATGAGCAGTTCTTC. This encodes CASSYGGLNNEQFF.

The gene calls are TRBV15 and TRBJ2-1, with 10 nucleotides matching TRBD2. Germline V lookup: CDR1 LNHNV, CDR2 YYDKDF (reference sequence). CDR3 length equals 17 residues. J gave up 1 base and V 6 bases, and 9 bases lay outside the gene matches. CDR3 nucleotides: TGTGCCACCAGGCCTAGCGGGAGTCTAGGATCCTACAATGAGCAGTTCTTC. Translating gives CATRPSGSLGSYNEQFF. Full variable domain (remainder filled in from reference TRBV15 and TRBJ2-1): DAMVIQNPRYQVTQFGKPVTLSCSQTLNHNVMYWYQQKSSQAPKLLFHYYDKDFNNEADTPDNFQSRRPNTSFCFLDIRSPGLGDTAMYLCATRPSGSLGSYNEQFFGPGTRLTVL.

This clonotype turned up a few times. Here the CDR3 reads CASSVASGTHYEQYF. The CDR3 DNA is TGTGCCAGCAGCGTAGCTTCGGGGACACATTACGAGCAGTACTTC. The V gene is TRBV9, the J gene TRBJ2-7, with TRBD1 as a possible D gene (6 bases). Trimming left V 0 bases short and J 4 bases short, with 14 bases between. Germline CDR1 and CDR2: SGDLS and YYNGEE. The CDR3 runs 15 residues.

This clonotype showed up just a few times. The chain has TRBV29-1 and TRBJ2-5; the D is unclear. V was cut by 0 bases and J by 4 bases, with 15 bases left in between. CDR1 and CDR2 from the germline V gene are SQVTM and ANQGSEA. The CDR3 runs 15 residues. The CDR3 DNA reads as TGCAGCGTTGAAGACCCGAGACACTCGGCAGAGACCCAGTACTTC. This codes for CSVEDPRHSAETQYF.

The gene calls are TRBV11-2 and TRBJ2-1, with 16 bases aligning to TRBD2. Trimming at V came to 4 bases and at J to 1 base, leaving 1 base not matched to a gene. CDR3 length: 17 residues. CDR1 and CDR2 from the germline V gene are SGHAT and FQNNGV. The CDR3 nucleotides are TGTGCCAGCAGCTCGGGACTAGCGGGAGGGTCCTACAATGAGCAGTTCTTC. The encoded protein is CASSSGLAGGSYNEQFF.

This clonotype was recorded a few times. The chain couples TRBV6-5 to TRBJ2-1, with a weak D call TRBD1 (5 bases). Per germline, CDR1 MNHEY and CDR2 SVGAGI. V was pared by 6 bases and J by 7 bases, with 13 bases between. The CDR3 is 13 residues long. The CDR3 loop reads CASRRAGLNEQFF. CDR3 in DNA: TGTGCCAGCAGAAGGGCAGGGTTGAATGAGCAGTTCTTC.

The chain is built from TRBV6-5 and TRBJ1-1, with D perhaps matching TRBD1 (6 bases). The CDR3 runs 15 residues. Germline lookup yields CDR1 MNHEY and CDR2 SVGAGI. CDR3 nucleotide sequence: TGTGCTTCCCAGACCCAAGGGGGAGGCGGCACTGAAGCTTTCTTT. Its translation: CASQTQGGGGTEAFF.

V and J are TRBV5-5 and TRBJ1-1, with TRBD1 matching 10 bases. Trimming cost V 5 bases and J 5 bases; bases outside gene matches: 3. This CDR3 contains 13 residues. Looked up from germline, CDR1 is SGHKS and CDR2 is YYEKEE (reference sequence). The CDR3 DNA is TGTGCCAGCAGAGGACAGGGGGAGACTGAAGCTTTCTTT. This codes for CASRGQGETEAFF. The full variable domain, with the rest looked up from reference TRBV5-5 and TRBJ1-1, is DAGVTQSPTHLIKTRGQQVTLRCSPISGHKSVSWYQQVLGQGPQFIFQYYEKEERGRGNFPDRFSARQFPNYSSELNVNALLLGDSALYLCASRGQGETEAFFGQGTRLTVV.